What follows describes a single T cell receptor (beta chain). The antigen is not known. V shed 5 bases, J shed 0 bases, and the junction held 6 bases outside the gene matches. This CDR3 is 17 amino acids long. Germline V lookup: CDR1 SEHNR, CDR2 FQNEAQ (reference sequence). Terminally differentiated effector memory CD45RA+ cells were excluded from the naive CD8 cells, which were CD45RO-negative and positively selected for CCR7. Using immunoSEQ multiplex PCR, the repertoire was profiled, and TCRdb retains in-frame clones only, with some absent. In the table there are fewer than 800,000 clones, about 91% of which are singletons. This sample was taken from a study of shared clonotypes between healthy human individuals. Regarding the study as a whole: What naive subsets generally showed was a larger estimated richness than memory subsets showed. Generation of non-shared clonotypes was less probable than generation of clonotypes shared by all four donors.

The TCR originated in a man aged 25 to 40 in good health. Sequenced: naive CD8+ T cells sorted from blood. V usage is TRBV7-9 and J usage is TRBJ2-7, with 14 bases identical to TRBD2. This CDR3 reads CASSRGLAGGLSYEQYF. CDR3 DNA: TGTGCCAGCAGCCGAGGACTAGCGGGAGGTCTCTCCTACGAGCAGTACTTC.